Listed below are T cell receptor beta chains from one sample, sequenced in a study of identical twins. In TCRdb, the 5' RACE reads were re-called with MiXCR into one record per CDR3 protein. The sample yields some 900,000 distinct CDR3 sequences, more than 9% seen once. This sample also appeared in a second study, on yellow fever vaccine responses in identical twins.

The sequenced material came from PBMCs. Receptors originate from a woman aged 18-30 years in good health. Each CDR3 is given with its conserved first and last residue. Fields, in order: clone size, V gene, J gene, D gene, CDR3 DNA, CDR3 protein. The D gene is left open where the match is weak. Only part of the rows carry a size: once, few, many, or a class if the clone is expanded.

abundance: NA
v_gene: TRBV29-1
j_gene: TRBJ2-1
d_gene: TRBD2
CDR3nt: TGCAGCGTTCGTAAGACTAGCGGGGGGGGCGATGAGCAGTTCTTC
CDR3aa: CSVRKTSGGGDEQFF

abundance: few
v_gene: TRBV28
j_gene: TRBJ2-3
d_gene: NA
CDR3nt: TGTGCCAGCAGCCTTAATAACCTTAGGACAGTCAGGGATACGCAGTATTTT
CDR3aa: CASSLNNLRTVRDTQYF

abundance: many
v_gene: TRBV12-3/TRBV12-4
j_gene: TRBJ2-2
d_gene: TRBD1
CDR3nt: TGTGCCAGCAGTGGGGACAGGGCGAGAGGGGAGCTGTTTTTT
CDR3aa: CASSGDRARGELFF

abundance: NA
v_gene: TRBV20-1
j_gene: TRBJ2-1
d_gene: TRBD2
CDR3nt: TGCAGTGCTACCCCGGGACTAGTGTACAATGAGCAGTTCTTC
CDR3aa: CSATPGLVYNEQFF

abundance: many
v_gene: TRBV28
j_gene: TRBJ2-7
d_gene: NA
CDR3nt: TGTGCCAGCAGTTTATATTGGGATTCCTCCTACGAGCAGTACTTC
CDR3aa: CASSLYWDSSYEQYF

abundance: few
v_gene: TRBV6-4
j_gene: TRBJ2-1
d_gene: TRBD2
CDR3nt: TGTGCCAGCAGTGACTCCGCTAGCGGGAACTACAATGAGCAGTTCTTC
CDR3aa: CASSDSASGNYNEQFF

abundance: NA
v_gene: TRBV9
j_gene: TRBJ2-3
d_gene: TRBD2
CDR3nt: TGTGCCAGCAGTCGCGAGCGGGATGGGCAGTATTTT
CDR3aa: CASSRERDGQYF

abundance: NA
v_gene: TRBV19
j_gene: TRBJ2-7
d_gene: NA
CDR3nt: TGTGCCAGTAGTATGGGCATCGCCCAGGAACTCTACGAGCAGTACTTC
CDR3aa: CASSMGIAQELYEQYF

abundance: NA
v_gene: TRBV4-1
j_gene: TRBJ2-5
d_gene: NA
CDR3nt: TGCGCCAGCAGCCGCCAGACTAGGCAGGAAGAGACCCAGTACTTC
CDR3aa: CASSRQTRQEETQYF

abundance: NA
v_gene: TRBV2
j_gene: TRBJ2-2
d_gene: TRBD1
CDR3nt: TGTGCCAGCAGTGTACAGACAGGGGGCAGCACCGGGGAGCTGTTTTTT
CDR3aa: CASSVQTGGSTGELFF

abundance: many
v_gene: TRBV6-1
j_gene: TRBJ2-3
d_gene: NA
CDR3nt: TGTGCCAGCAGTGAATGGGGGGCGCGGGATACGCAGTATTTT
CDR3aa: CASSEWGARDTQYF

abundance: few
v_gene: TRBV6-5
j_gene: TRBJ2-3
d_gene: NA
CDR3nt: TGTGCCAGCAGTTACTCGTTTAGGAACCAGATACGCGCGTATTTT
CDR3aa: CASSYSFRNQIRAYF

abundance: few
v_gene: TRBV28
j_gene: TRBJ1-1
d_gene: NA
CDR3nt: TGTGCCAGCAGGCACTTAGGGGGACGTTTGGACACTGAAGCTTTCTTT
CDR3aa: CASRHLGGRLDTEAFF

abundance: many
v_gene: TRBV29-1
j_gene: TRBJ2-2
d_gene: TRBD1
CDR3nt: TGCAGCGCCTTCGGGACAGCCACCGGGGAGCTGTTTTTT
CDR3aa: CSAFGTATGELFF

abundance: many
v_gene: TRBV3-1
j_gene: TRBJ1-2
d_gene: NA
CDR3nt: TGTGCCAGCAGCCAAGATTTGGCAGCTGATGGCTACACCTTC
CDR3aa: CASSQDLAADGYTF

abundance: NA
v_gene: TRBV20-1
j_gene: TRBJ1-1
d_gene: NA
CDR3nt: TGCAGTGCTAGAGATGTGGTCGTGGGCGAAGCTTTCTTT
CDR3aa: CSARDVVVGEAFF

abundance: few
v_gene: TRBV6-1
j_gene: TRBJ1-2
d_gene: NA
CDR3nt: TGTGCCAGCAGCCCACGGGGCCACTATGGCTACACCTTC
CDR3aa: CASSPRGHYGYTF

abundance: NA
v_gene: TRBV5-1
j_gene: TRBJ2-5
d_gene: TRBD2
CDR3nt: TGCGCCAGCAGTCTAGCGGTTAACTCGGGTAAAGAGACCCAGTACTTC
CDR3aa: CASSLAVNSGKETQYF

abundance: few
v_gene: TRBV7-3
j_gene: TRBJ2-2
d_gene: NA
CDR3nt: TGTGCCAGCAGTTCCTCGGGCGGGGAGCTGTTTTTT
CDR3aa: CASSSSGGELFF

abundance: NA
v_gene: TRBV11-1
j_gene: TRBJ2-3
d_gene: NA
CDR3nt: TGTGCCAGCAGCCGGCCGTATTGGGGGAGAGCGGGACACACAGATACGCAGTATTTT
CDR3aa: CASSRPYWGRAGHTDTQYF

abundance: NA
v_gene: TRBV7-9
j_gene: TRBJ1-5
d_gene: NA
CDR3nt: TGTGCCAGCAGCTTAGGTGGTAAGGATCAGCCCCAGCATTTT
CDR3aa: CASSLGGKDQPQHF

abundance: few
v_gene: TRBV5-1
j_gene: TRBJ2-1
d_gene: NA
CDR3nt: TGCGCCAGCAGCTTGGTCACCTACCCCCCATACAATGAGCAGTTCTTC
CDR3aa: CASSLVTYPPYNEQFF

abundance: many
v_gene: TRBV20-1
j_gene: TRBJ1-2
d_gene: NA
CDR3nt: TGCAGTGCTAGTTCCCGGGTTGTTTATGGCTACACCTTC
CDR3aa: CSASSRVVYGYTF

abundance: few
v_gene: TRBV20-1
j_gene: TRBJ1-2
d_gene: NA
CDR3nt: TGCAGTGCACAAAACTATGGCTACACCTTC
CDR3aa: CSAQNYGYTF

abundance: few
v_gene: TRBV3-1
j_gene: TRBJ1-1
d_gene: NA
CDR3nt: TGTGCCAGCAGCCAACACGACACACGAGACACTGAAGCTTTCTTT
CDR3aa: CASSQHDTRDTEAFF

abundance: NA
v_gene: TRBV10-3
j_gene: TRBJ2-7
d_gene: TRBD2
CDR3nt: TGTGCCATCAGTCCAAGGGCCGGGGCTAGCGGGAGTGGCGAGCAGTACTTC
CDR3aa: CAISPRAGASGSGEQYF

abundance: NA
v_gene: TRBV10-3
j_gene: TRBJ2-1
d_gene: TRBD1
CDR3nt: TGTGCCATCAGTGCGGGGACAGGGGTATACAATGAGCAGTTCTTC
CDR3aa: CAISAGTGVYNEQFF

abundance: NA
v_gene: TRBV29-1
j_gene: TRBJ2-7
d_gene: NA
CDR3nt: TGCAGAACTTGGTGGGGGTCGCAGTACTTC
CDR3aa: CRTWWGSQYF

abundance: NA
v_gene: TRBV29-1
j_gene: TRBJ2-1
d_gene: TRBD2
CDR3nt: TGCAGCGCCCCCCAAGCGGGAGTGGGACACAATGAGCAGTTCTTC
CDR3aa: CSAPQAGVGHNEQFF

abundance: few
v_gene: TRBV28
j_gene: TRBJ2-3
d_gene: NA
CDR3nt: TGTGCCAGCAGTTTAATAGGTGCGGGATGGTTCCCCACAGATACGCAGTATTTT
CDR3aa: CASSLIGAGWFPTDTQYF

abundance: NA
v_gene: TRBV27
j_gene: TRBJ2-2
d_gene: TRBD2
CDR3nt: TGTGCCAGCAGCCGCCTACTAGCGGGGAGGACCGGGGAGCTGTTTTTT
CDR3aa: CASSRLLAGRTGELFF

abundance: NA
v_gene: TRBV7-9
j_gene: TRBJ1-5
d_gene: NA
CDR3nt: TGTGCCAGCAGCTTACCGGGGTCACATCAGCCCCAGCATTTT
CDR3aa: CASSLPGSHQPQHF

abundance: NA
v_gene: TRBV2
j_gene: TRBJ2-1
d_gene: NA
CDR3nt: TGTGCCAGCAGTCAAGCCCAGATGGCTGAGCAGTTCTTC
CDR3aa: CASSQAQMAEQFF

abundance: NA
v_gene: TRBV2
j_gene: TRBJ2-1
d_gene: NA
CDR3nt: TGTGCCAGCAGTGAATGGTTAGCGGATAGCTCCTACAATGAGCAGTTCTTC
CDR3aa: CASSEWLADSSYNEQFF

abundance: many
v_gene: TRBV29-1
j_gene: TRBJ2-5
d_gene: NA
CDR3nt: TGCAGCGTTGAAAATCTGCCTGAACAAGAGACCCAGTACTTC
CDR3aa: CSVENLPEQETQYF

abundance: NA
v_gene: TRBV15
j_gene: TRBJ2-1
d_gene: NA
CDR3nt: TGTGCCACCAGCAGAGAGGTAGATTACAATGAGCAGTTCTTC
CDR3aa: CATSREVDYNEQFF

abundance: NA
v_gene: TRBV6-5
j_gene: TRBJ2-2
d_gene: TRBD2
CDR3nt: TGTGCCAGCAGCTACGGACTAGCGGGGGTGGACGGGGAGCTGTTTTTT
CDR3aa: CASSYGLAGVDGELFF

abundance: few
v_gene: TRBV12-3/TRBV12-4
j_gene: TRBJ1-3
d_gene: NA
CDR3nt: TGTGCCAGCAGTTTGTATTTCGACAGGCTATATTTT
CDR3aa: CASSLYFDRLYF

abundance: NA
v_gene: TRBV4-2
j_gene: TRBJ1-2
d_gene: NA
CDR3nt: TGTGCCAGCAGCCCGGATGGGGTCTATGGCTACACCTTC
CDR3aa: CASSPDGVYGYTF

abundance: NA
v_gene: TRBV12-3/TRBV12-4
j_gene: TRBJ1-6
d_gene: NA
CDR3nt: TGTGCCAGCAGACTGATAGGGATGGATTCACCCCTCCACTTT
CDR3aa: CASRLIGMDSPLHF

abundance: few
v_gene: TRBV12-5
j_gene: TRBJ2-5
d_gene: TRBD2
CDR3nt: TGTGCTAGTGGTTTGGTACGGTCTGTTAGCGGGAGGATAGAGACCCAGTACTTC
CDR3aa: CASGLVRSVSGRIETQYF

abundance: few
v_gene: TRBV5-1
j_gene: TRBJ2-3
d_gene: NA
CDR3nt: TGCGCCAGCAGCTTGGGAAGGGTTTTCACAGATACGCAGTATTTT
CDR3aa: CASSLGRVFTDTQYF

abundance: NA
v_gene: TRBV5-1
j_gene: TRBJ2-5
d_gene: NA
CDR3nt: TGCGCCAGCAGCTTGGAAGCGGTACAGACCCAGTACTTC
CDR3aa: CASSLEAVQTQYF

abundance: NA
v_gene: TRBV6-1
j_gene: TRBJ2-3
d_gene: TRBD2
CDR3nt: TGTGCCAGCAGTGTGACTAGCGGGGGGGCAGGAGATACGCAGTATTTT
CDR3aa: CASSVTSGGAGDTQYF

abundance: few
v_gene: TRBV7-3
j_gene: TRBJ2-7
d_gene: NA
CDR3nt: TGTGCCAGCAGCTTAGAATGGGGTTACGAGCAGTACTTC
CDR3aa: CASSLEWGYEQYF

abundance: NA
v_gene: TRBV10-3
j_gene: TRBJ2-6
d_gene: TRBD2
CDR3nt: TGTGCCATCAGTGAAGTAGCGGGAGGCGCCTCTGGGGCCAACGTCCTGACTTTC
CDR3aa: CAISEVAGGASGANVLTF

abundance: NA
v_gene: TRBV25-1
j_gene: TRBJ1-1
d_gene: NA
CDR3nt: TGTGCCAGCACCCTAAGAGACACTGAAGCTTTCTTT
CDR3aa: CASTLRDTEAFF

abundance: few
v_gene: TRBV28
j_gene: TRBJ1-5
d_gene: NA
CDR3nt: TGTGCCAGCAGTTTAGGTGACTCCACGGGGAATCAGCCCCAGCATTTT
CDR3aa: CASSLGDSTGNQPQHF

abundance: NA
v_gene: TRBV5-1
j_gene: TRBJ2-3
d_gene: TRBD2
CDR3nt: TGCGCCAGCAGCTCCTCTAGCGGGGGGGCGGATACGCAGTATTTT
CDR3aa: CASSSSSGGADTQYF

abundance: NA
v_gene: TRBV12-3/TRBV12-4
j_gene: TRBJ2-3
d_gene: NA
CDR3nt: TGTGCCAGCAGCCCTTTTGGGGGAGTTCCCCCAGATACGCAGTATTTT
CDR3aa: CASSPFGGVPPDTQYF

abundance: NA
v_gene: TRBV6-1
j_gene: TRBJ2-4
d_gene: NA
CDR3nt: TGTGCCAGCAGCCTCGACCAGGGGTACATTCAGTACTTC
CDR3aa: CASSLDQGYIQYF

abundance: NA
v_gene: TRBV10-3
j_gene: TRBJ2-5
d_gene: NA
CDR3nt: TGTGCCATCAGTCAGCGCCAAGAGACCCAGTACTTC
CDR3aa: CAISQRQETQYF

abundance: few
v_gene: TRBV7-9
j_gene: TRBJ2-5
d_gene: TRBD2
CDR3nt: TGTGCCAGCAGCTACCTGCTAGCGGGGGGGACCCAGTACTTC
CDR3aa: CASSYLLAGGTQYF

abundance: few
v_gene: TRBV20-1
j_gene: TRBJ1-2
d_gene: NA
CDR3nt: TGCAGTGCTTGGGACGGTGGCTACACCTTC
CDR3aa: CSAWDGGYTF

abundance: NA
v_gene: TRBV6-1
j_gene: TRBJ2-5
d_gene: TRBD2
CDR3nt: TGTGCCAGCAGTAATCCAGGCGGGGGGCCCGTGGAGACCCAGTACTTC
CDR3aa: CASSNPGGGPVETQYF

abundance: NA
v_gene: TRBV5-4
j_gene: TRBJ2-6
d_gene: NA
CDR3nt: TGTGCCAGCAGCTTGGAGGGTCACAGGGTCGACTCTGGGGCCAACGTCCTGACTTTC
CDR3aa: CASSLEGHRVDSGANVLTF

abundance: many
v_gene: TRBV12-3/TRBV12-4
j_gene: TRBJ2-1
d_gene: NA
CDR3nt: TGTGCCAGCAGTTTAGCGGCAGGGAGGTATGAGCAGTTCTTC
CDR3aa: CASSLAAGRYEQFF

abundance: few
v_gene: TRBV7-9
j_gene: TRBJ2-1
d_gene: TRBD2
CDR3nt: TGTGCCAGCAGCTTGCGGGAGAGTAACAATGAGCAGTTCTTC
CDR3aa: CASSLRESNNEQFF

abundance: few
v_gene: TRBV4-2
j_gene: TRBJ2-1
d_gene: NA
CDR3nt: TGTGCCAGCAGCCAAGAGGAGAGTTACAATGAGCAGTTCTTC
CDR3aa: CASSQEESYNEQFF

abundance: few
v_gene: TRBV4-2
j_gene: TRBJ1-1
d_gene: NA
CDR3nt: TGTGCCAGCAGCCAAGATAGGGCGGGATCGAACACTGAAGCTTTCTTT
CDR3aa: CASSQDRAGSNTEAFF